The 16 T cell receptor beta chains presented below share a single source sample, sequenced in a study of T cells in Graves' hyperthyroidism and ophthalmopathy. The investigators amplified TCR beta CDR3 regions from RNA transcripts. The HTBI set primed first-round TCR CDR3 RT-PCR. TCRdb re-called the multiplex PCR reads with MiXCR, one entry per CDR3 protein. This table holds about 460,000 distinct CDR3 sequences, approximately 23% found once. The sequencing input was blood. The source of these receptors is a woman aged 70-85 years with Graves' ophthalmopathy.

The sample holds many counts of this clonotype. This chain connects TRBV28 to TRBJ1-6; no reliable D call. V lost 7 bases, J lost 7 bases, and 14 bases lay in between. CDR1 is MDHEN, CDR2 SYDVKM, per germline. This CDR3 is built from 14 residues. The CDR3 DNA reads as TGTGCCAGCACCTTACAAGAAGAGAATTCACCCCTCCACTTT. It codes for CASTLQEENSPLHF.

On this clonotype itself: One base away lies a much larger clone, so this may be a sequencing read error. The gene calls are TRBV2 and TRBJ1-4, with TRBD1 identical over 9 bases. The CDR3 runs 13 residues. Germline V gives CDR1 SNHLY, CDR2 FYNNEI. V was clipped by 6 bases and J by 8 bases; unmatched bases: 4. The CDR3 reads CASRQGAGEKLFF. The CDR3 DNA reads TGTGCCAGCAGACAGGGGGCGGGAGAAAAACTGTTTTTT.

V is TRBV6-1 and J is TRBJ2-7; 9 nucleotides align to TRBD1. After removal of 7 bases from V and 4 bases from J, the junction contained 11 bases not matched to a gene. The CDR3 covers 15 residues. Germline CDR1 and CDR2: MNHNS and SASEGT. CDR3 coding DNA: TGTGCCAGCAACACGGACAGGGGAAATGGTTACGAGCAGTACTTC. Its translation is CASNTDRGNGYEQYF.

This clonotype was detected only a few times. The chain couples TRBV7-2 to TRBJ2-4, with a possible D match to TRBD2 (6 bases). Trimming cost V 1 base and J 0 bases, with 7 bases left between them. The CDR3 is 15 residues long. Germline V lookup: CDR1 SGHTA, CDR2 FQGNSA. CDR3 loop: CASSLGGVAKNIQYF. CDR3 nucleotides: TGTGCCAGCAGCTTAGGCGGGGTAGCCAAAAACATTCAGTACTTC.

Concerning this clonotype: Sequence at one end of the junction differs from germline and may be a read error. The chain couples TRBV11-2 to TRBJ2-5; D gene unclear. From germline, CDR1 is SGHAT and CDR2 FQNNGV. The CDR3 is made up of 13 amino acids. The CDR3 region is CASSLGSPAPSHF. CDR3 nucleotide sequence: TGTGCCAGCAGCCTAGGGTCACCGGCTCCCTCCCACTTC.

The rearrangement links TRBV24-1 to TRBJ1-1; 8 nucleotides agree with TRBD1. This CDR3 has 15 residues. CDR1 and CDR2 from the germline V gene are KGHDR and SFDVKD. V lost 10 bases and J lost 1; bases outside the gene matches: 10. The DNA of the CDR3 is TGTGCCACAGCTGACAGGGGCCATAGGAACACTGAAGCTTTCTTT. Amino acid sequence: CATADRGHRNTEAFF.

The V gene is TRBV7-2, the J gene TRBJ2-7, with 10 bases fitting TRBD2. V shed 5 bases, J shed 3 bases, and the junction held 7 bases outside the gene matches. This CDR3 contains 15 residues. Per the germline V gene, CDR1 is SGHTA and CDR2 is FQGNSA. This CDR3 reads CASSATSGTNYEQYF. The DNA for the CDR3 is TGTGCCAGCAGCGCCACTAGCGGGACCAACTACGAGCAGTACTTC. The full variable domain, completed using reference TRBV7-2 and TRBJ2-7, is GAGVSQSPSNKVTEKGKDVELRCDPISGHTALYWYRQSLGQGLEFLIYFQGNSAPDKSGLPSDRFSAERTGGSVSTLTIQRTQQEDSAVYLCASSATSGTNYEQYFGPGTRLTVT.

In this sample, this clonotype turned up a few times. This chain uses TRBV29-1 with TRBJ1-2; tentative D call: TRBD1 (6 bases). This CDR3 has 11 residues. Trimming took off 7 bases at V and 10 bases at J, with 16 bases between the two ends. Germline CDR1 reads SQVTM; CDR2 reads ANQGSEA. Here the CDR3 reads CSGETGRDYTF. CDR3 DNA sequence: TGCAGCGGAGAGACAGGAAGGGACTACACCTTC.

This clonotype was found many times. The chain combines TRBV28 with TRBJ2-2, with D possibly TRBD1 on 6 matching bases. Germline V gene lookup returns CDR1 MDHEN and CDR2 SYDVKM. Between the trimmed V and J ends, which lost 8 bases and 1 base, there was a span of 8 bases. The CDR3 loop spans 13 amino acids. As DNA, the CDR3 is TGTGCCAGCGAACAGGGGAACACCGGGGAGCTGTTTTTT. Translating gives CASEQGNTGELFF.

This clonotype was counted between two and nine times. V is TRBV25-1 and J is TRBJ2-7, with D unresolved. There are 15 residues in the CDR3. Between the trimmed V and J ends, which lost 5 bases and 1 base, there was a span of 15 bases. CDR1 is MGHDK, CDR2 SYGVNS, per germline. CDR3 DNA: TGTGCCAGCAGTAGACCCGGTGAGACGTCCTACGAGCAGTACTTC. As protein: CASSRPGETSYEQYF.

A few counts support this clonotype. The chain couples TRBV12-3 or TRBV12-4 to TRBJ2-2, with D perhaps TRBD1 or TRBD2 (6 bases each). This CDR3 is 12 amino acids long. Deletions cut 3 bases from V and 9 bases from J, with 8 bases between. The chain's CDR3 is CASSLGGRELFF. DNA of the CDR3: TGTGCCAGCAGTTTGGGGGGCCGGGAGCTGTTTTTT.

The chain recombines TRBV27 with TRBJ1-3, with D uncertain. Germline CDR1 and CDR2: MNHEY and SMNVEV (reference sequence). This CDR3 comprises 14 residues. V was clipped by 2 bases and J by 0 bases, with 5 bases between them. The CDR3 region is CASSLGYSGNTIYF. CDR3 nucleotides: TGTGCCAGCAGTTTAGGCTACTCTGGAAACACCATATATTTT.

The chain links TRBV20-1 to TRBJ1-2; 8 nucleotides line up with TRBD1. V trimming: 5 bases; J trimming: 7 bases; junction bases outside the gene matches: 15. Germline V CDR1 and CDR2: DFQATT, SNEGSKA (reference sequence). This CDR3 contains 15 residues. The DNA of the CDR3 is TGCAGTGCTCCCAGGAGCCATCAGGGGGCAAGTGGCTACACCTTC. Protein product: CSAPRSHQGASGYTF.

The rearrangement uses TRBV4-3 and TRBJ1-1; D is uncertain. Looked up from germline, CDR1 is LGHNA and CDR2 is YSLEER. The CDR3 spans 15 residues. V was shortened by 0 bases and J by 3 bases, with 11 bases between the two germline ends. CDR3 sequence: CASSQEIGGHTEAFF. CDR3 DNA sequence: TGCGCCAGCAGCCAAGAGATAGGAGGCCACACTGAAGCTTTCTTT.

This clonotype has only a few counts. V and J are TRBV7-2 and TRBJ2-6; D is ambiguous. The V and J ends lost 5 bases and 4 bases respectively, with 9 bases between them. Germline lookup yields CDR1 SGHTA and CDR2 FQGNSA. This CDR3 comprises 14 residues. The CDR3 region has the DNA TGTGCCAGCAGCGCAGCAGCGGGGGCCAACGTCCTGACTTTC. Amino acids: CASSAAAGANVLTF.

There are a few counts of this clonotype. The chain carries TRBV27 and TRBJ2-1; D possibly matches TRBD1 or TRBD2 (5 bases each). V was shortened by 4 bases and J by 2 bases, with 12 bases between the two germline ends. The CDR3 runs 15 residues. Looked up from germline, CDR1 is MNHEY and CDR2 is SMNVEV (reference sequence). The CDR3 reads CASSSNGAPYNEQFF. The CDR3 region has the DNA TGTGCCAGCAGTTCAAACGGGGCCCCCTACAATGAGCAGTTCTTC.